One sample yielded the 17 T cell receptor beta chains listed below, sequenced in a study of blood T cell repertoires in COVID-19. Sequencing used immunoSEQ multiplex PCR; TCRdb keeps in-frame clones, though not all of them. The table has about 200,000 clones, around 83% seen once. Input material: peripheral blood. The source is a woman in her forties or fifties with COVID-19, enrolled during active disease.

V usage is TRBV11-3 and J usage is TRBJ2-7, with a weak D call TRBD2 (7 bases). The germline CDR1 and CDR2 sequences are SGHNT and YENEEA. The CDR3 covers 14 residues. Between the trimmed V and J ends, which lost 3 bases and 4 bases, there was a span of 13 bases. CDR3 protein: CASSLGGTQYEQYF. Written as DNA, the CDR3 is TGTGCCAGCAGCTTGGGGGGGACACAGTACGAGCAGTACTTC.

The CDR3 DNA follows: TGTGCCAGCAGTCCTACCGGAACAGGAAAGGTTTACGAGCAGTACTTC. Translating it yields CASSPTGTGKVYEQYF. V is TRBV13 and J is TRBJ2-7; the D gene is possibly TRBD1 (5 bases). CDR3 length: 16 residues. Trimming took off 6 bases at V and 4 bases at J, with 22 bases between the two ends. Germline V gives CDR1 PRHDT, CDR2 FYEKMQ (reference sequence). Combining the CDR3 with reference TRBV13 and TRBJ2-7 gives the whole variable domain AAGVIQSPRHLIKEKRETATLKCYPIPRHDTVYWYQQGPGQDPQFLISFYEKMQSDKGSIPDRFSAQQFSDYHSELNMSSLELGDSALYFCASSPTGTGKVYEQYFGPGTRLTVT.

J is TRBJ1-5 and V is TRBV5-8; 7 bases are shared with TRBD1. V shed 4 bases and J 7 bases; nucleotides not matched to a gene: 8. Germline V gene lookup returns CDR1 SGHTS and CDR2 YDEGEE. The CDR3 length is 14 residues. The CDR3 DNA is TGTGCCAGCAGCCTACGACAGGGTAACCAGCCCCAGCATTTT. This sequence encodes CASSLRQGNQPQHF.

The gene calls are TRBV10-2 and TRBJ1-6, with 9 bases matching TRBD1. This CDR3 is built from 14 residues. V lost 7 bases to trimming and J lost 6 bases; unmatched junction nucleotides: 4. Per germline, CDR1 WSHSY and CDR2 SAAADI. The CDR3: CASTTTGGNSPLHF. CDR3 nucleotides: TGCGCCAGCACCACGACAGGGGGTAATTCACCCCTCCACTTT.

The chain carries TRBV19 and TRBJ1-6; tentatively, D is TRBD1 (6 bases). CDR1 LNHDA and CDR2 SQIVND come from the germline V gene (reference sequence). The CDR3 sequence is 15 residues long. Trimming left V 7 bases short and J 4 bases short, with 14 bases between. In DNA form, the CDR3 reads TGTGCCAGTATCCCATCGACAGGATATAATTCACCCCTCCACTTT. It encodes CASIPSTGYNSPLHF.

The J gene is TRBJ1-6, the V gene TRBV25-1; unclear D gene. The CDR3 is 13 amino acids. The V end was cut by 3 bases, the J end by 8 bases, with 8 bases between. The germline V gene has CDR1 MGHDK and CDR2 SYGVNS. The CDR3 here is CASSESYYSPLHF. The DNA for the CDR3 is TGTGCCAGCAGTGAGTCTTACTATTCACCCCTCCACTTT.

This chain joins TRBV19 and TRBJ2-3; unclear D gene. The germline CDR1 and CDR2 sequences are LNHDA and SQIVND (reference sequence). CDR3 length: 15 residues. Trimming removed 6 bases from V and 3 bases from J, with 16 bases in between. This chain's CDR3 is CASSPRDILTDTQYF. CDR3 sequence (DNA): TGTGCCAGTAGCCCCCGTGACATATTAACAGATACGCAGTATTTT. Supplemented by reference TRBV19 and TRBJ2-3, the full variable domain reads DGGITQSPKYLFRKEGQNVTLSCEQNLNHDAMYWYRQDPGQGLRLIYYSQIVNDFQKGDIAEGYSVSREKKESFPLTVTSAQKNPTAFYLCASSPRDILTDTQYFGPGTRLTVL.

The gene calls are TRBV3-1 (or the pseudogene TRBV3-2) and TRBJ1-6; the D is unclear. The CDR3 is 16 residues long. V lost 6 bases and J lost 7, with 19 bases in between. Germline assignment: CDR1 LGHDT and CDR2 YNNKEL (reference sequence). This CDR3 is CASSSILPGNNSPLHF. The CDR3 DNA follows: TGTGCCAGCAGTTCCATCCTCCCCGGGAACAATTCACCCCTCCACTTT.

This clone appeared a few times. V is TRBV27 and J is TRBJ1-6; TRBD1 matches 10 bases. Germline V gives CDR1 MNHEY, CDR2 SMNVEV (reference sequence). With 3 bases clipped from V and 7 bases from J, the junction kept 6 bases outside the gene matches. This CDR3 spans 16 amino acids. CDR3 DNA sequence: TGTGCCAGCAGTTTCGCGACAGGGGGCATCAATTCACCCCTCCACTTT. Amino acids: CASSFATGGINSPLHF.

The chain links TRBV6-5 to TRBJ2-4, with D possibly TRBD1 on 5 matching bases. This CDR3 has 15 amino acids. V lost 5 bases and J 1 base, leaving 12 bases between the germline ends. Per germline, CDR1 MNHEY and CDR2 SVGAGI. The CDR3 is CASSTQGRAKNIQYF. In DNA, the CDR3 is TGTGCCAGCAGTACGCAGGGAAGGGCCAAAAACATTCAGTACTTC.

J is TRBJ1-2 and V is TRBV7-6; tentatively, D is TRBD1 (5 bases). Germline values: CDR1 SGHVS, CDR2 FNYEAQ. The CDR3 is made up of 15 amino acids. V was trimmed by 5 bases and J by 8 bases, leaving 21 bases between them. The CDR3 DNA reads as TGTGCCAGCAGCCCACGCGGGGCGGCAGGGTTGGGCTACACCTTC. It codes for CASSPRGAAGLGYTF. Filled out from reference TRBV7-6 and TRBJ1-2, the complete variable domain reads GAGVSQSPRYKVTKRGQDVALRCDPISGHVSLYWYRQALGQGPEFLTYFNYEAQQDKSGLPNDRFSAERPEGSISTLTIQRTEQRDSAMYRCASSPRGAAGLGYTFGSGTRLTVV.

The chain has TRBV25-1 and TRBJ2-1; 11 bases fit TRBD2. With 5 bases clipped from V and 10 bases from J, the junction kept 7 bases outside the gene matches. Germline V gene lookup returns CDR1 MGHDK and CDR2 SYGVNS. The CDR3 contains 14 residues. Here the CDR3 reads CASSLAGGPEEQFF. Here the CDR3 DNA reads TGTGCCAGCAGTTTAGCGGGGGGGCCGGAGGAGCAGTTCTTC.

The CDR3 region has the DNA TGTGCCAGCAGTTCGTACTACGAGCAGTACTTC. Protein: CASSSYYEQYF. V and J are TRBV27 and TRBJ2-7, with D hard to call. Trimming left V 4 bases short and J 3 bases short, with 4 bases between. The CDR3 is made up of 11 amino acids. CDR1 and CDR2 from the germline V gene are MNHEY and SMNVEV (reference sequence).

This clone was observed a handful of times. The V call is TRBV6-2 or TRBV6-3, the J call TRBJ1-1; D not certain. The V gene's germline CDR1 is MNHEY and CDR2 SVGEGT. This CDR3 region has 14 residues. V lost 4 bases, J lost 4 bases, and 13 bases lay in between. The chain's CDR3 is CASSFRRYLTEAFF. CDR3 DNA: TGTGCCAGCAGTTTTCGCAGGTACCTCACTGAAGCTTTCTTT.

The chain has TRBV10-1 and TRBJ2-3; tentative D call: TRBD2 (5 bases). Trimming left V 5 bases short and J 2 bases short, with 11 bases between. CDR1 is WNHNN, CDR2 SYGVQD, per germline (reference sequence). This CDR3 region has 14 residues. The CDR3 is CASSLEGTTDTQYF. The CDR3, as DNA: TGCGCCAGCAGTCTTGAGGGAACCACAGATACGCAGTATTTT.

CDR3 sequence (DNA): TGCGCCACTCGAGGGGACACAGCCTATGGCTACACCTTC. Amino acid sequence: CATRGDTAYGYTF. The genes are TRBV5-1 and TRBJ1-2, with D maybe TRBD1 (6 bases). V was trimmed by 9 bases and J by 4 bases, leaving 16 bases between them. CDR3 size: 13 residues. Per germline, CDR1 SGHRS and CDR2 YFSETQ.

The chain recombines TRBV18 with TRBJ2-3; TRBD1 matches at 10 bases. Germline values: CDR1 KGHSH, CDR2 LQKENI. Unmatched junction bases numbered 5, after V lost 7 bases and J lost 1 base. This CDR3 comprises 15 residues. DNA of the CDR3: TGTGCCAGCTTGGCCGGGACAGGGGGCACAGATACGCAGTATTTT. Protein product: CASLAGTGGTDTQYF.